The 31 T cell receptor beta chains below all came from one sample that was sequenced in a study of shared clonotypes between healthy human individuals. Data came from immunoSEQ multiplex PCR; TCRdb stores just in-frame clones and leaves some out. The sample lists roughly 1,600,000 clones; 98% were seen once. Sequencing was done on a sample of naive CD4+ T cells sorted from blood. Subset in this sample: CD45RA+ positively selected. All receptors derive from a man younger than 45 in good health.

This chain links TRBV19 with TRBJ2-1, with TRBD2 matching 10 bases. This CDR3 has 17 amino acids. CDR1 and CDR2 (germline): LNHDA, SQIVND (reference sequence). Trimming took 6 bases from V and 7 from J; bases not matched to a gene: 15. In DNA form, the CDR3 reads TGTGCCAGTAGCCCCCTCCCAGCGGGAGGGCCGGGTAATGAGCAGTTCTTC. Protein: CASSPLPAGGPGNEQFF.

The chain carries TRBV30 and TRBJ2-5, with D perhaps TRBD1 (5 bases). Trimming stripped 0 bases from V and 0 bases from J, with 5 bases between. Germline V lookup: CDR1 GTSNPN, CDR2 SVGIG (reference sequence). The CDR3 is 13 residues long. In DNA form, the CDR3 reads TGTGCCTGGAGTGTGGACAACCAAGAGACCCAGTACTTC. As protein: CAWSVDNQETQYF.

The chain links TRBV15 to TRBJ2-3; 7 nucleotides line up with TRBD2. J lost 5 bases, V lost 0 bases, and 2 bases had no gene match. Germline V gives CDR1 LNHNV, CDR2 YYDKDF (reference sequence). The CDR3 length is 14 residues. CDR3 nucleotide sequence: TGTGCCACCAGCAGAGAGGGAGGGGAAGATACGCAGTATTTT. Amino acid sequence: CATSREGGEDTQYF.

V and J are TRBV5-1 and TRBJ1-4; D remains ambiguous. CDR3 size: 14 residues. V shed 0 bases and J shed 5 bases, with 8 bases lying between them. From germline, CDR1 is SGHRS and CDR2 YFSETQ. The DNA for the CDR3 is TGCGCCAGCAGCTTGGCCGAGCAAAATGAAAAACTGTTTTTT. This gives the protein CASSLAEQNEKLFF. Full variable domain (missing parts from reference TRBV5-1 and TRBJ1-4): KAGVTQTPRYLIKTRGQQVTLSCSPISGHRSVSWYQQTPGQGLQFLFEYFSETQRNKGNFPGRFSGRQFSNSRSEMNVSTLELGDSALYLCASSLAEQNEKLFFGSGTQLSVL.

This rearrangement joins TRBV29-1 to TRBJ2-5, with TRBD1 identical over 7 bases. V lost 8 bases to trimming and J lost 4 bases; unmatched junction nucleotides: 13. There are 14 residues in the CDR3. Germline values: CDR1 SQVTM, CDR2 ANQGSEA. CDR3 in amino acids: CSIYTTGAAETQYF. In nucleotides, the CDR3 is TGCAGCATATATACCACAGGGGCCGCAGAGACCCAGTACTTC.

This chain connects TRBV10-1 to TRBJ2-7; 9 nucleotides match TRBD2. This CDR3 comprises 15 residues. The ends lost 6 bases at V and 1 base at J; junction bases unmatched: 7. Germline V gene data show CDR1 as WNHNN and CDR2 as SYGVQD (reference sequence). CDR3 amino acids: CASSRGSGRSYEQYF. In nucleotides, the CDR3 is TGCGCCAGCAGCCGTGGTAGCGGGAGATCCTACGAGCAGTACTTC.

This clone was seen just once. The chain carries TRBV9 and TRBJ1-4; D may be TRBD1 (6 bases). Germline V gene sequence: CDR1 SGDLS, CDR2 YYNGEE. The length of the CDR3 is 17 residues. With 4 bases removed from V and 0 bases from J, the gap between germline ends came to 16 bases. The CDR3 DNA is TGTGCCAGCAGCCTTAGGGGGGGAACCGCAACTAATGAAAAACTGTTTTTT. It translates to CASSLRGGTATNEKLFF.

The rearrangement uses TRBV10-3 and TRBJ2-1, with D maybe TRBD2 (6 bases). Between the trimmed V and J ends, which lost 8 bases and 4 bases, there was a span of 6 bases. CDR3 length: 11 amino acids. CDR1 and CDR2 from the germline V gene are ENHRY and SYGVKD. The CDR3 protein is CAIGTYNEQFF. As DNA, the CDR3 is TGTGCCATCGGGACTTACAATGAGCAGTTCTTC.

Written as DNA, the CDR3 is TGTGCCAGCAGCGGGGGACAGTTACTTTTCACAGATACGCAGTATTTT. Translated: CASSGGQLLFTDTQYF. The chain is built from TRBV9 and TRBJ2-3; TRBD1 matches at 7 bases. V lost 3 bases to trimming and J lost 2 bases; unmatched junction nucleotides: 9. This CDR3 region has 16 residues. In germline, CDR1 is SGDLS, CDR2 YYNGEE.

CDR3 nucleotide sequence: TGTGCCAGCAGTTTATGGCAGGGGGCAGGTGAGCAGTTCTTC. Translation: CASSLWQGAGEQFF. This sequence joins TRBV28 and TRBJ2-1; 8 bases line up with TRBD1. The CDR3 contains 14 residues. V trimming: 0 bases; J trimming: 9 bases; junction bases outside the gene matches: 4. CDR1 and CDR2 (germline): MDHEN, SYDVKM.

The gene calls are TRBV7-2 and TRBJ2-5; no reliable D call. The CDR3 spans 12 residues. Trimming shortened V by 3 bases and J by 5 bases, and 7 bases separated the two germline ends. Per germline, CDR1 SGHTA and CDR2 FQGNSA. The DNA for the CDR3 is TGTGCCAGCAGCTTGGGGTTGGAGACCCAGTACTTC. This encodes CASSLGLETQYF.

J is TRBJ2-7 and V is TRBV5-6; weak D call: TRBD2 (6 bases). The CDR3 sequence is 15 residues long. Trimming left V 0 bases short and J 0 bases short, with 10 bases between. Germline lookup yields CDR1 SGHDT and CDR2 YYEEEE. The CDR3 protein is CASSLGLVSSYEQYF. The CDR3 nucleotides are TGTGCCAGCAGCTTGGGACTAGTTAGCTCCTACGAGCAGTACTTC.

The gene calls are TRBV2 and TRBJ2-1; TRBD2 matches 8 bases. V lost 1 base to trimming and J lost 7 bases; unmatched junction nucleotides: 12. Germline loops: CDR1 SNHLY, CDR2 FYNNEI. CDR3 length equals 17 residues. The CDR3 DNA is TGTGCCAGCAGTGAAGGAGGACTAGCAGGATTTGCAAATGAGCAGTTCTTC. Translation gives CASSEGGLAGFANEQFF. The full variable domain, rest sourced from reference TRBV2 and TRBJ2-1, is EPEVTQTPSHQVTQMGQEVILRCVPISNHLYFYWYRQILGQKVEFLVSFYNNEISEKSEIFDDQFSVERPDGSNFTLKIRSTKLEDSAMYFCASSEGGLAGFANEQFFGPGTRLTVL.

This sequence joins TRBV7-9 and TRBJ1-4; 7 bases agree with TRBD1. J lost 4 bases, V lost 4 bases, and 3 bases had no gene match. This CDR3 is 14 amino acids long. Germline V CDR1 and CDR2: SEHNR, FQNEAQ (reference sequence). The CDR3 loop is CASSSDRYNEKLFF. The CDR3 DNA reads as TGTGCCAGCAGCTCGGACAGGTATAATGAAAAACTGTTTTTT.

The chain uses TRBV9 and TRBJ1-2; D call uncertain. Trimming stripped 4 bases from V and 0 bases from J, with 10 bases between. Germline CDR1 reads SGDLS; CDR2 reads YYNGEE. The CDR3 covers 14 residues. CDR3 sequence: CASSLASANYGYTF. The CDR3 DNA is TGTGCCAGCAGCCTCGCCAGCGCTAACTATGGCTACACCTTC.

This chain links TRBV9 with TRBJ2-2, with 10 positions matching TRBD1. The V segment lost 2 bases and the J segment 5 bases; nucleotides outside the gene matches: 15. The CDR3 runs to 19 residues. Germline V CDR1 and CDR2: SGDLS, YYNGEE. CDR3 nucleotide sequence: TGTGCCAGCAGCGTGCGCGGGACCAGACAGGGGGCGCAAACCGGGGAGCTGTTTTTT. It encodes CASSVRGTRQGAQTGELFF.

CDR3 region: CASSLGREVGEQYF. Here the CDR3 DNA reads TGTGCCAGCTCCCTGGGGCGGGAGGTAGGCGAGCAGTACTTC. This chain connects TRBV7-2 to TRBJ2-7; the match to TRBD2 covers 8 bases. CDR3 length: 14 amino acids. Germline V gene sequence: CDR1 SGHTA, CDR2 FQGNSA. Unmatched junction bases numbered 12, after V lost 8 bases and J lost 6 bases.

V and J are TRBV4-1 and TRBJ1-5; the match to TRBD1 covers 7 bases. This CDR3 has 16 amino acids. The junction had 10 bases not matched to a gene; V was cut back by 1 base and J by 7 bases. CDR1 is MGHRA and CDR2 is YSYEKL in the germline V gene. The CDR3 spells CASSQVGAGGHQPQHF. CDR3 in DNA: TGCGCCAGCAGCCAAGTAGGGGCAGGGGGTCACCAGCCCCAGCATTTT.

With regard to this clone: The sample holds other DNA sequences that translate to the same CDR3. The chain uses TRBV5-4 and TRBJ2-3; D ambiguous. The length of the CDR3 is 13 residues. Between the trimmed V and J ends, which lost 0 bases and 2 bases, there was a span of 4 bases. CDR1 and CDR2 (germline): SGHNT, YYREEE (reference sequence). The CDR3 DNA reads TGTGCCAGCAGCTTGGACAACACAGATACGCAGTATTTT. Translation: CASSLDNTDTQYF. The whole variable domain, filled in from reference TRBV5-4 and TRBJ2-3, reads ETGVTQSPTHLIKTRGQQVTLRCSSQSGHNTVSWYQQALGQGPQFIFQYYREEENGRGNFPPRFSGLQFPNYSSELNVNALELDDSALYLCASSLDNTDTQYFGPGTRLTVL.

The chain combines TRBV18 with TRBJ2-3; TRBD2 aligns across 12 bases. Germline V gene data show CDR1 as KGHSH and CDR2 as LQKENI. J lost 0 bases, V lost 3 bases, and 4 bases had no gene match. The CDR3 is made up of 17 amino acids. CDR3 residues: CASSPGTSGWSTDTQYF. Written as DNA, the CDR3 is TGTGCCAGCTCACCCGGGACTAGCGGGTGGAGCACAGATACGCAGTATTTT.

The chain carries TRBV19 and TRBJ1-2, with D uncertain. CDR1 and CDR2 (germline): LNHDA, SQIVND (reference sequence). The CDR3 spans 15 residues. V shed 0 bases and J shed 2 bases, with 10 bases lying between them. The chain's CDR3 is CASSIDLSGNYGYTF. CDR3 nucleotide sequence: TGTGCCAGTAGTATAGATCTGTCAGGAAACTATGGCTACACCTTC. Complete variable domain (other parts from reference TRBV19 and TRBJ1-2): DGGITQSPKYLFRKEGQNVTLSCEQNLNHDAMYWYRQDPGQGLRLIYYSQIVNDFQKGDIAEGYSVSREKKESFPLTVTSAQKNPTAFYLCASSIDLSGNYGYTFGSGTRLTVV.

The chain uses TRBV4-2 and TRBJ2-6, with TRBD2 matching over 7 bases. The germline CDR1 and CDR2 sequences are LGHNA and YNFKEQ. Germline trimming cut 1 base from V and 0 bases from J; bases unmatched to any gene: 9. The CDR3 sequence is 19 residues long. DNA of the CDR3: TGTGCCAGCAGCCAAGCGGCGGGAGAGCCGAGCTCTGGGGCCAACGTCCTGACTTTC. This gives the protein CASSQAAGEPSSGANVLTF.

The CDR3 here is CASSRDANYEQYF. DNA of the CDR3: TGTGCCAGCAGCCGGGACGCCAACTACGAGCAGTACTTC. This chain connects TRBV6-5 to TRBJ2-7, with D perhaps assigned TRBD1 or TRBD2 (5 bases each). Looked up from germline, CDR1 is MNHEY and CDR2 is SVGAGI. The CDR3 totals 13 residues. Trimming stripped 6 bases from V and 3 bases from J, with 12 bases between.

The genes are TRBV2 and TRBJ1-5, with 7 nucleotides matching TRBD1. The germline gives CDR1 SNHLY, CDR2 FYNNEI. Unmatched junction bases numbered 2, after V lost 6 bases and J lost 6 bases. The CDR3 runs 12 residues. CDR3 bases: TGTGCCAGCAGCACAGGGGTTCAGCCCCAGCATTTT. This encodes CASSTGVQPQHF.

This clone was recorded once. This chain connects TRBV6-1 to TRBJ1-5, with D perhaps matching TRBD1 (5 bases). Germline V gives CDR1 MNHNS, CDR2 SASEGT. This CDR3 is built from 14 residues. Trimming cost V 8 bases and J 0 bases, with 11 bases left between them. CDR3 coding DNA: TGTGCCAGCGTCGCAGGGATTAGCAATCAGCCCCAGCATTTT. It yields the protein CASVAGISNQPQHF.

The rearrangement uses TRBV7-9 and TRBJ2-2; a possible D gene is TRBD1 (6 bases). Trimming took 2 bases from V and 4 from J, leaving 11 bases between them. This CDR3 is 15 amino acids long. CDR1 is SEHNR and CDR2 is FQNEAQ in the germline V gene (reference sequence). The CDR3 region has the DNA TGTGCCAGCAGCTTAAGGGGCAGGGGCACCGGGGAGCTGTTTTTT. Its translation is CASSLRGRGTGELFF.

The rearrangement links TRBV7-9 to TRBJ2-5, with D perhaps TRBD2 (6 bases). The ends were cut back, 11 bases at V and 0 bases at J, with 16 bases in the middle. The germline gives CDR1 SEHNR, CDR2 FQNEAQ (reference sequence). This CDR3 contains 14 residues. This chain's CDR3 is CAGGERMYQETQYF. CDR3 in DNA: TGTGCCGGAGGGGAACGAATGTACCAAGAGACCCAGTACTTC.

The chain couples TRBV5-4 to TRBJ2-7, with 7 nucleotides matching TRBD2. Trimming at V came to 0 bases and at J to 5 bases, leaving 8 bases not matched to a gene. Germline V gives CDR1 SGHNT, CDR2 YYREEE (reference sequence). This CDR3 is 15 amino acids long. Written as DNA, the CDR3 is TGTGCCAGCAGCTTGGGGGTAGCGGGTGGGGACGAGCAGTACTTC. It specifies CASSLGVAGGDEQYF.

The chain couples TRBV27 to TRBJ2-7; a possible D gene is TRBD1 (6 bases). V was pared by 3 bases and J by 5 bases, with 17 bases between. This CDR3 region has 15 residues. Germline values: CDR1 MNHEY, CDR2 SMNVEV (reference sequence). CDR3 bases: TGTGCCAGCAGTTTTGATCACAGGGAATCGCACGAGCAGTACTTC. It specifies CASSFDHRESHEQYF.

The chain couples TRBV4-1 to TRBJ1-1; D gene uncertain. This CDR3 is 14 amino acids long. Deletions cut 2 bases from V and 9 bases from J, with 16 bases between. Germline V gene sequence: CDR1 MGHRA, CDR2 YSYEKL. CDR3 region: CASSQILGGVKAFF. CDR3 DNA: TGCGCCAGCAGCCAAATTTTAGGAGGCGTGAAAGCTTTCTTT.

The rearrangement links TRBV19 to TRBJ1-2, with D maybe TRBD1 (6 bases). Germline V CDR1 and CDR2: LNHDA, SQIVND (reference sequence). The CDR3 loop spans 13 amino acids. Trimming took 4 bases from V and 4 from J, leaving 10 bases between them. The CDR3 DNA is TGTGCCAGTAGTACGGACAGATTCTATGGCTACACCTTC. Protein sequence: CASSTDRFYGYTF.